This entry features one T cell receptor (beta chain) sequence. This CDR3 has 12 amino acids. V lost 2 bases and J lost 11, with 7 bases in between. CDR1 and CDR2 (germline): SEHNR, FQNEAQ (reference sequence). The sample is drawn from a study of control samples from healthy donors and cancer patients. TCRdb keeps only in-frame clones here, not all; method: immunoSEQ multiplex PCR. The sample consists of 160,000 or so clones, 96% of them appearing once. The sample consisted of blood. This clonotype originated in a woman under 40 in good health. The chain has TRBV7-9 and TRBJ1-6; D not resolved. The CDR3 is CASSLSLAPLHF. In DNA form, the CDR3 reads TGTGCCAGCAGCTTAAGTTTGGCACCCCTCCACTTT.